This T cell receptor beta chain comes out of a study of identifying expanded T cells in peripheral blood. Sequencing used immunoSEQ multiplex PCR; TCRdb keeps in-frame clones, though not all of them. The sample includes 60,000 to 65,000 clones, about four fifths of them seen just once. This CDR3 has 13 amino acids. Trimming took 6 bases from V and 10 from J; bases not matched to a gene: 11. The germline CDR1 and CDR2 sequences are MGHDK and SYGVNS. The sample consisted of blood. J is TRBJ1-1 and V is TRBV25-1, with TRBD1 matching 7 bases. The receptor comes from a person aged 18 to 69 in good health. For the CDR3, the DNA is TGTGCCAGCAGCGGGTCGGGGCAGGGGGTAGCTTTCTTT. It translates to CASSGSGQGVAFF.